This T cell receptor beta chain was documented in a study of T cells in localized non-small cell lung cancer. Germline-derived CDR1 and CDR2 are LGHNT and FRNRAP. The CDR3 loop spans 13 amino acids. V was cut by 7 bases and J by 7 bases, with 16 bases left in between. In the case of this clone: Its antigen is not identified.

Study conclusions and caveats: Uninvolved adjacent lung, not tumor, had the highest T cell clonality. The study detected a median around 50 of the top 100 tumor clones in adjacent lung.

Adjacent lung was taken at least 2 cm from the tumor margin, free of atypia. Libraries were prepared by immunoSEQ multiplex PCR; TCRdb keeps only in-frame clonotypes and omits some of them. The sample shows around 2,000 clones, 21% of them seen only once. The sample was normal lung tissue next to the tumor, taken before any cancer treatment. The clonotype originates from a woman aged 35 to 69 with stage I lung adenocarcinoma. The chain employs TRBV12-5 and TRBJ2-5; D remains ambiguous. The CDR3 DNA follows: TGTGCTAGTGCCGCCCCAGGAGCCTGGACCCAGTACTTC. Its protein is CASAAPGAWTQYF.